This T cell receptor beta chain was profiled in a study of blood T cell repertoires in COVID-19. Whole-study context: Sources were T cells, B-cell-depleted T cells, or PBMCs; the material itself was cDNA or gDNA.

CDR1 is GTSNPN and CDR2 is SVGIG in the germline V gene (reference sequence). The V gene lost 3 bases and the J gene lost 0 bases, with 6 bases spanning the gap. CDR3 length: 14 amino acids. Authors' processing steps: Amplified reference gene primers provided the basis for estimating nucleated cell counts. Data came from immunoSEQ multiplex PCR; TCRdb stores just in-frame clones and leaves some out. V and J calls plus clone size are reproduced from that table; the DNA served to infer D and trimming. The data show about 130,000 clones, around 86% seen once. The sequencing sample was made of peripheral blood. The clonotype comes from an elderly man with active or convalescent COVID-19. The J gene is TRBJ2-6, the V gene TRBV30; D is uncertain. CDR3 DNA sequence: TGTGCCTGGAGCAGATTCTCTGGGGCCAACGTCCTGACTTTC. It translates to CAWSRFSGANVLTF. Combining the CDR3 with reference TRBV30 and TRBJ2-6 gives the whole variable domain SQTIHQWPATLVQPVGSPLSLECTVEGTSNPNLYWYRQAAGRGLQLLFYSVGIGQISSEVPQNLSASRPQDRQFILSSKKLLLSDSGFYLCAWSRFSGANVLTFGAGSRLTVL.